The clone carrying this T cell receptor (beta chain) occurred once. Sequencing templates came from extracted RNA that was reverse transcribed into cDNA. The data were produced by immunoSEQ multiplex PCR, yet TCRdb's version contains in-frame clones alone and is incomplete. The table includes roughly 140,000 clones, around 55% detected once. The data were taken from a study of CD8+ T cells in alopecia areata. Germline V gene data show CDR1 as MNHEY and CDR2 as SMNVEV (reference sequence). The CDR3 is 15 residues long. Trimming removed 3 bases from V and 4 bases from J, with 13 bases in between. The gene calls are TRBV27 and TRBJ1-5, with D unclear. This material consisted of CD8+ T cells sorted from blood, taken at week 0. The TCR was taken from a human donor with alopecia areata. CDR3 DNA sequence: TGTGCCAGCAGTTTGGCGGGGTACCCTAATCAGCCCCAGCATTTT. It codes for CASSLAGYPNQPQHF.